This TCR beta chain was profiled in a study of cytomegalovirus exposure and HLA in healthy donors. Study observations and caveats: Most of the CMV-associated TCR beta chains (in a later analysis) appeared to be HLA-restricted. Highest at DRB1 and lowest at HLA-C, TCR association rates differed among HLA loci in a later analysis. Altogether, 150 to 200 TCR beta chains were recorded as cytomegalovirus-associated. A later analysis reportedly identified an Asian-associated ancestry cluster as carrying fewer N-insertions than the approximately 730-donor mean.

To note about this clone: No antigen is known for it.

Vbeta (60) and Jbeta (13) primers were used in the PCR. Using immunoSEQ multiplex PCR, the repertoire was profiled, and TCRdb retains in-frame clones only, with some absent. The sample's table shows approximately 210,000 clones. Source material: PBMCs. This sequence was found in a woman aged 25 to 39 in good health and CMV-seropositive.

Here the CDR3 DNA reads TGCGCCAGCAGCCACATCCTCCGCAGAACCCGAGCCAAAAACATTCAGTACTTC. It translates to CASSHILRRTRAKNIQYF. The gene calls are TRBV4-1 and TRBJ2-4; D call uncertain. The V gene lost 3 bases and the J gene lost 0 bases, with 18 bases spanning the gap. CDR1 and CDR2 from the germline V gene are MGHRA and YSYEKL. The CDR3 runs to 18 residues.